These 16 T cell receptor beta chains share one sample of origin, sequenced in a study of OX40 agonist ivuxolimab in advanced cancers. Here immunoSEQ multiplex PCR was the method, and the copy in TCRdb shows in-frame clones only, minus some. The sample shows tens of thousands of clones, more than 75% of them seen only once. Here the sequenced sample was CD4+ or CD8+ T cells sorted from blood, taken in a trial of the OX40 agonist ivuxolimab. These receptors all come from an adult with an advanced solid tumor such as melanoma, head and neck, liver or kidney cancer.

The sample holds one count of this clone. The chain's CDR3 is CASSLGGGRRTEAFF. CDR3 bases: TGTGCCAGCAGCTTGGGAGGGGGCCGGAGGACTGAAGCTTTCTTT. The chain joins TRBV7-9 to TRBJ1-1; 7 nucleotides align to TRBD1. Trimming took 3 bases from V and 5 from J; bases not matched to a gene: 9. The length of the CDR3 is 15 residues. From germline, CDR1 is SEHNR and CDR2 FQNEAQ (reference sequence).

The chain uses TRBV15 and TRBJ1-4, with D maybe TRBD1 (5 bases). CDR3 length: 13 residues. The germline gives CDR1 LNHNV, CDR2 YYDKDF (reference sequence). V lost 0 bases, J lost 8 bases, and 7 bases lay in between. The CDR3 DNA is TGTGCCACCAGCAGAGACGGGACCGAAAAACTGTTTTTT. This encodes CATSRDGTEKLFF. Looking up the rest from reference TRBV15 and TRBJ1-4 gives the full variable domain: DAMVIQNPRYQVTQFGKPVTLSCSQTLNHNVMYWYQQKSSQAPKLLFHYYDKDFNNEADTPDNFQSRRPNTSFCFLDIRSPGLGDTAMYLCATSRDGTEKLFFGSGTQLSVL.

The chain has TRBV5-6 and TRBJ1-6; the D is unclear. Germline lookup yields CDR1 SGHDT and CDR2 YYEEEE. V gave up 3 bases and J gave up 2 bases, with 9 bases separating them. The CDR3 totals 15 residues. Here the CDR3 DNA reads TGTGCCAGCAGCTCGGGAGCGACCTATAATTCACCCCTCCACTTT. This codes for CASSSGATYNSPLHF. The variable domain in full, with the rest retrieved from reference TRBV5-6 and TRBJ1-6, is DAGVTQSPTHLIKTRGQQVTLRCSPKSGHDTVSWYQQALGQGPQFIFQYYEEEERQRGNFPDRFSGHQFPNYSSELNVNALLLGDSALYLCASSSGATYNSPLHFGNGTRLTVT.

The chain couples TRBV5-1 to TRBJ2-1; 9 bases map to TRBD1. This CDR3 is built from 15 residues. Germline V gene sequence: CDR1 SGHRS, CDR2 YFSETQ. Germline trimming cut 4 bases from V and 3 bases from J; bases unmatched to any gene: 5. The CDR3: CASSRTGGDYNEQFF. The CDR3 bases are TGCGCCAGCAGCCGTACAGGGGGCGACTACAATGAGCAGTTCTTC.

The genes are TRBV18 and TRBJ2-3; TRBD1 matches at 7 bases. The CDR3 is 16 amino acids. Germline CDR1 and CDR2: KGHSH and LQKENI. V was pared by 3 bases and J by 6 bases, with 12 bases of the junction left unmatched. This chain's CDR3 is CASSPPQGVAPDTQYF. DNA of the CDR3: TGTGCCAGCTCACCTCCTCAGGGGGTTGCCCCCGATACGCAGTATTTT. Full variable domain (remainder filled in from reference TRBV18 and TRBJ2-3): NAGVMQNPRHLVRRRGQEARLRCSPMKGHSHVYWYRQLPEEGLKFMVYLQKENIIDESGMPKERFSAEFPKEGPSILRIQQVVRGDSAAYFCASSPPQGVAPDTQYFGPGTRLTVL.

This sequence joins TRBV2 and TRBJ1-5; 7 bases fit TRBD1. This CDR3 is built from 15 residues. The germline V gene has CDR1 SNHLY and CDR2 FYNNEI. The V and J ends lost 6 bases and 1 base, in that order; junction bases with no gene match: 6. The DNA of the CDR3 is TGTGCCAGCAGATCGACAGGGCAGAGCAATCAGCCCCAGCATTTT. This sequence encodes CASRSTGQSNQPQHF.

V gene TRBV10-3 combines with J gene TRBJ1-4; 8 bases map to TRBD1. Germline assignment: CDR1 ENHRY and CDR2 SYGVKD. Trimming cost V 6 bases and J 4 bases; bases outside gene matches: 4. The length of the CDR3 is 14 residues. The CDR3 DNA reads TGTGCCATCAGCCCGGGACAGGTTAATGAAAAACTGTTTTTT. Protein: CAISPGQVNEKLFF.

The chain carries TRBV11-2 and TRBJ2-5, with D tentatively TRBD2 (6 bases). Germline CDR1 SGHAT, CDR2 FQNNGV. Trimming shortened V by 4 bases and J by 2 bases, and 8 bases separated the two germline ends. The CDR3 is 13 residues long. The CDR3 loop reads CASSSSGQETQYF. The CDR3 DNA sequence: TGTGCCAGCAGCTCAAGCGGGCAAGAGACCCAGTACTTC.

The rearrangement uses TRBV5-1 and TRBJ2-1; D is possibly TRBD1 (6 bases). The CDR3 totals 15 residues. The germline V gene has CDR1 SGHRS and CDR2 YFSETQ. V was clipped by 3 bases and J by 2 bases, with 12 bases between them. In DNA, the CDR3 is TGCGCCAGCAGCTGGCAGGGGAGCACCTACAATGAGCAGTTCTTC. The encoded protein is CASSWQGSTYNEQFF.

V is TRBV28 and J is TRBJ1-5, with 11 bases that match TRBD1. Germline V lookup: CDR1 MDHEN, CDR2 SYDVKM. The CDR3 is 16 amino acids. V dropped 3 bases and J dropped 6; count of bases not matched to a gene: 7. CDR3 nucleotide sequence: TGTGCCAGCAGTTTCGGACCGGGACAGGGGGGTCAGCCCCAGCATTTT. Its protein is CASSFGPGQGGQPQHF.

V is TRBV19 and J is TRBJ1-1; no firm D call. This CDR3 comprises 13 residues. Trimming shortened V by 3 bases and J by 3 bases, and 8 bases separated the two germline ends. Germline values: CDR1 LNHDA, CDR2 SQIVND (reference sequence). Here the CDR3 reads CASSIRRDTEAFF. In nucleotides, the CDR3 is TGTGCCAGTAGTATTCGACGGGACACTGAAGCTTTCTTT.

The chain joins TRBV15 to TRBJ1-1; D possibly corresponds to TRBD1 (5 bases). In germline, CDR1 is LNHNV, CDR2 YYDKDF (reference sequence). The CDR3 contains 14 residues. Between the trimmed V and J ends, which lost 4 bases and 0 bases, there was a span of 9 bases. The CDR3 DNA follows: TGTGCCACCAGCAAGGGACTGATGAACACTGAAGCTTTCTTT. It encodes CATSKGLMNTEAFF.

This clone was counted a few times. The CDR3 protein is CASSIDSGIPGGGYTF. CDR3 coding DNA: TGTGCCAGTAGTATAGATTCCGGGATCCCTGGAGGAGGCTACACCTTC. V usage is TRBV19 and J usage is TRBJ1-2; D call uncertain. The germline V gene has CDR1 LNHDA and CDR2 SQIVND (reference sequence). V dropped 0 bases and J dropped 8 bases, with 19 bases sitting between them. This CDR3 spans 16 amino acids.

The genes are TRBV7-2 and TRBJ2-7, with 11 bases matching TRBD2. The J segment lost 0 bases and the V segment lost 1 base, leaving 5 bases of the junction unmatched. The CDR3 has 17 amino acids. Germline V gene lookup returns CDR1 SGHTA and CDR2 FQGNSA. The CDR3 coding sequence is TGTGCCAGCAGCTTAGGACTAGCGGGACCCAGCTCCTACGAGCAGTACTTC. Translation: CASSLGLAGPSSYEQYF.

This rearrangement joins TRBV5-4 to TRBJ2-3; possible D gene TRBD2, 6 bases. V lost 4 bases and J 2 bases, leaving 17 bases between the germline ends. This CDR3 has 16 residues. Germline CDR1 and CDR2: SGHNT and YYREEE (reference sequence). In nucleotides, the CDR3 is TGTGCCAGCAGCCCACATAGCGGACAATTCACAGATACGCAGTATTTT. Translated: CASSPHSGQFTDTQYF.

V gene TRBV6-1 combines with J gene TRBJ2-7, with D possibly TRBD1 on 6 matching bases. Germline loops: CDR1 MNHNS, CDR2 SASEGT. V shed 5 bases and J shed 4 bases, with 9 bases lying between them. The length of the CDR3 is 12 residues. CDR3 DNA: TGTGCCAGCAGTTTGACAGGTTACGAGCAGTACTTC. This codes for CASSLTGYEQYF.